A selection of T cell receptor beta chains follows, all from one sample in a study of cytomegalovirus exposure and HLA in healthy donors. Sequenced by immunoSEQ multiplex PCR; TCRdb stores in-frame clones only, minus some. The table lists under 150,000 clones, about three quarters of them singletons. Sequencing was done on a sample of PBMCs. The receptors derive from a man aged 35 to 55 in good health and CMV-seropositive. Each CDR3 is given with its conserved first and last residue. Each record gives: V gene, CDR3 length, D gene, clone size, J gene, CDR3 DNA, CDR3 protein. The D gene is left open where the match is weak. Part of the rows lack a size; the others show once, few, many or a class for expanded clones.

TRBV25-1	13	TRBD1	NA	TRBJ2-7	TGTGCCAGTAAGGGACAGGGGGCGGGCGAGCAGTACTTC	CASKGQGAGEQYF
TRBV2	14	NA	NA	TRBJ2-7	TGTGCCAGCATGGACTGGGCAGCCTCCTACGAGCAGTACTTC	CASMDWAASYEQYF
TRBV10-3	14	TRBD2	NA	TRBJ2-7	TGTGCCATCAGCCTAGCGGGGAGCTCCTACGAGCAGTACTTC	CAISLAGSSYEQYF
TRBV2	16	NA	NA	TRBJ2-5	TGTGCCAGCAAAGGGGGAGAGATTGGGGAAGAGAAGACCCAGTACTTC	CASKGGEIGEEKTQYF
TRBV5-1	15	NA	NA	TRBJ1-4	TGCGCCAGCACACCCACGGGGGTCACTAATGAAAAACTGTTTTTT	CASTPTGVTNEKLFF
TRBV5-1	15	TRBD2	NA	TRBJ2-1	TGCGCCAGCAGTCGGACTAGCGGGCGTGACAATGAGCAGTTCTTC	CASSRTSGRDNEQFF
TRBV30	13	NA	NA	TRBJ2-7	TGTGCCTGGGTTAGTAAGACTGCCTACGAGCAGTACTTC	CAWVSKTAYEQYF
TRBV19	12	TRBD1	few	TRBJ2-1	TGTGCCAGTGGGGACAGGTACAATGAGCAGTTCTTC	CASGDRYNEQFF
TRBV18	16	TRBD1	few	TRBJ2-3	TGTGCCAGCTCTCCTACGACAGGGTTATTCACAGATACGCAGTATTTT	CASSPTTGLFTDTQYF
TRBV10-3	11	NA	few	TRBJ2-7	TGTGCCATCAGTGAGTCTCCAGAGCAGTACTTC	CAISESPEQYF
TRBV2	16	NA	NA	TRBJ2-7	TGTGCCAGCGAGGGGGGGGAAGGGGATCTCTCCTACGAGCAGTACTTC	CASEGGEGDLSYEQYF
TRBV6-6	16	NA	NA	TRBJ2-7	TGTGCCAGCAGTTACTCTCAAATAACACCGTCCTACGAGCAGTACTTC	CASSYSQITPSYEQYF
TRBV7-6	15	NA	NA	TRBJ2-2	TGTGCCAGCAGCTTAGCGCTCAGGAACACCGGGGAGCTGTTTTTT	CASSLALRNTGELFF
TRBV18	14	TRBD1	NA	TRBJ2-5	TGTGCCAGCTCACAGAACAGGGGGCAGGAGACCCAGTACTTC	CASSQNRGQETQYF
TRBV7-8	14	NA	NA	TRBJ1-1	TGTGCCAGCAAAAGGCTAGATAGGAGCACTGAAGCTTTCTTT	CASKRLDRSTEAFF
TRBV6-5	15	NA	NA	TRBJ2-7	TGTGCCAGCAGTTACTCGGAGATTAGCTCCTACGAGCAGTACTTC	CASSYSEISSYEQYF
TRBV6-1	16	TRBD1	NA	TRBJ1-2	TGTGCCAGCAGTGAAGCGAGGAGACAGGGGGCGAGGGGCTACACCTTC	CASSEARRQGARGYTF
TRBV6-1	15	NA	NA	TRBJ1-2	TGTGCCAGCAGTGAACAGGGGTGGCCTAACTATGGCTACACCTTC	CASSEQGWPNYGYTF
TRBV5-1	16	NA	NA	TRBJ2-2	TGCGCCAGCAGCTTGGCAGTTATACCGAACACCGGGGAGCTGTTTTTT	CASSLAVIPNTGELFF
TRBV2	21	TRBD1	NA	TRBJ2-7	TGTGCCAGCAGTCGAACGCTCCCGGGACAGGGGACAAATCCTAAGAACTACGAGCAGTACTTC	CASSRTLPGQGTNPKNYEQYF
TRBV9	14	TRBD1	once	TRBJ1-2	TGTGCCAGCAGCGTAACAGGGGTGAGGGATGGCTACACCTTC	CASSVTGVRDGYTF
TRBV7-3	13	NA	NA	TRBJ2-3	TGTGCCAGCAGCTTAATGCAGTCGAATACGCAGTATTTT	CASSLMQSNTQYF
TRBV7-9	14	NA	NA	TRBJ1-5	TGTGCCAGCAGCGAGACAAGTAGCAATCAGCCCCAGCATTTT	CASSETSSNQPQHF
TRBV4-1	15	NA	NA	TRBJ2-7	TGCGCCAGCAGCCAAGATCACAGGGAAAGATACGAGCAGTACTTC	CASSQDHRERYEQYF
TRBV18	16	TRBD2	NA	TRBJ2-1	TGTGCCAGCTCACCACCGACTAGCGGGGTTAGGGATGAGCAGTTCTTC	CASSPPTSGVRDEQFF
TRBV10-3	15	NA	NA	TRBJ2-7	TGTGCCATCAGTGATTACGTTAGAGGAGGCTACGAGCAGTACTTC	CAISDYVRGGYEQYF
TRBV5-3	20	NA	NA	TRBJ2-5	TGTGCCAGAAGACTTGCGGGATCGCCGGAGTCCCCCAAGAATTTGGAGACCCAGTACTTC	CARRLAGSPESPKNLETQYF
TRBV2	12	NA	NA	TRBJ2-2	TGTGCCATCCGGACAGAGACCGGGGAGCTGTTTTTT	CAIRTETGELFF
TRBV7-2	14	NA	NA	TRBJ2-5	TGTGCCAGCAGCTTTGCGGGACCCCGGGAGACCCAGTACTTC	CASSFAGPRETQYF
TRBV7-6	15	TRBD1	NA	TRBJ1-1	TGTGCCAGCAGCTTAGTACAGGGGAAGAACACTGAAGCTTTCTTT	CASSLVQGKNTEAFF
TRBV5-1	16	TRBD1	NA	TRBJ1-1	TGCGCCAGCAGCTTGGATCGACAGGGGGCGCGAACTGAAGCTTTCTTT	CASSLDRQGARTEAFF
TRBV12-5	14	TRBD1	NA	TRBJ1-1	TGTGCTAGTGGTACCTCAGGGGGCAGGACTGAAGCTTTCTTT	CASGTSGGRTEAFF
TRBV7-2	15	NA	NA	TRBJ2-7	TGTGCCAGCAGGGGGGACCGGGAGACCAGATACGAGCAGTACTTC	CASRGDRETRYEQYF
TRBV6-5	14	TRBD1	NA	TRBJ1-2	TGTGCCAGCGCACCGGGACAGGGGTTCTTGGGCTACACCTTC	CASAPGQGFLGYTF
TRBV4-2	15	NA	NA	TRBJ2-7	TGTGCCAGCAGCCACCCCGTGGACTCCTCCTACGAGCAGTACTTC	CASSHPVDSSYEQYF
TRBV27	13	NA	NA	TRBJ1-2	TGTGCCAGCAGTTGGAGGGGTAACTATGGCTACACCTTC	CASSWRGNYGYTF
TRBV9	14	NA	NA	TRBJ1-5	TGTGCCAGCAGCCCCGCGTCTGGAGGGCAGCCCCAGCATTTT	CASSPASGGQPQHF
TRBV7-9	16	TRBD2	NA	TRBJ2-1	TGTGCCAGCAGCCCGGACGGAGCGGGAGGTGGGAGGGAGCAGTTCTTC	CASSPDGAGGGREQFF
TRBV10-3	15	TRBD1	NA	TRBJ2-2	TGTGCCATCAGACGGGACAGGGCTTCTGTCGGTGGGCTGTTTTTT	CAIRRDRASVGGLFF
TRBV4-1	15	NA	NA	TRBJ2-6	TGCGCCAGCAGCCAAGGGGTTGACAGGGCCAACGTCCTGACTTTC	CASSQGVDRANVLTF
TRBV7-2	14	TRBD1	NA	TRBJ2-7	TGTGCCAGCAGCGAGACGACAGGGCACTACGAGCAGTACTTC	CASSETTGHYEQYF
TRBV7-2	15	NA	once	TRBJ2-7	TGTGCCAGCAGCTTAGGTGCGGCCAAAACCTACGAGCAGTACTTC	CASSLGAAKTYEQYF
TRBV28	14	NA	NA	TRBJ2-5	TGTGCCAGCAGTTCGAGGGTAAGACAAGAGACCCAGTACTTC	CASSSRVRQETQYF
TRBV4-2	16	NA	NA	TRBJ2-2	TGTGCCAGCAGCCTTAGAAGGGGCGAGAACACCGGGGAGCTGTTTTTT	CASSLRRGENTGELFF
TRBV4-2	16	TRBD2	NA	TRBJ2-3	TGTGCCAGCACCCCAACTAGCGGGGGTATCACAGATACGCAGTATTTT	CASTPTSGGITDTQYF
TRBV28	18	TRBD1	NA	TRBJ2-2	TGTGCCAGCAGTTCGATCGACTTGGACAGGGAAAGCACCGGGGAGCTGTTTTTT	CASSSIDLDRESTGELFF
TRBV15	15	TRBD1	NA	TRBJ2-5	TGTGCCACCAGCAGGCCGGGACAGGGCCAAGAGACCCAGTACTTC	CATSRPGQGQETQYF
TRBV7-8	17	TRBD1	NA	TRBJ2-3	TGTGCCAGCAGCTTGTATCGACAGGGCGGGAGCACAGATACGCAGTATTTT	CASSLYRQGGSTDTQYF
TRBV4-2	14	NA	NA	TRBJ1-2	TGTGCCAGCAGCCAAGGTGACAGCTCCTATGGCTACACCTTC	CASSQGDSSYGYTF
TRBV6-6	15	TRBD1	NA	TRBJ1-1	TGTGCCAGCAGTTTTCGGACAGGCCTGAACACTGAAGCTTTCTTT	CASSFRTGLNTEAFF
TRBV5-6	14	NA	NA	TRBJ2-7	TGTGCCAGCAGCTTCGGGGGGCCCTCCTACGAGCAGTACTTC	CASSFGGPSYEQYF
TRBV27	15	TRBD1	NA	TRBJ1-1	TGTGCCAGCAGTTTGGACAGGCGGGCAAGAGCTGAAGCTTTCTTT	CASSLDRRARAEAFF
TRBV18	13	NA	NA	TRBJ2-7	TGTGCCAGCTCACCCGGGACAAAGGGCGAGCAGTACTTC	CASSPGTKGEQYF